The present entry profiles one T cell receptor beta chain with its context. The data derive from a study of blood T cell repertoires in COVID-19. Sequencing used immunoSEQ multiplex PCR; TCRdb keeps in-frame clones, though not all of them. Here the sample spans about 82,000 clones, around 80% being singletons. V was clipped by 2 bases and J by 5 bases, with 15 bases between them. Germline assignment: CDR1 MNHNS and CDR2 SASEGT. This CDR3 contains 15 residues. The sequence came from a woman aged 40 to 50 with active or convalescent COVID-19. The chain couples TRBV6-1 to TRBJ1-2; tentatively, D is TRBD1 (6 bases). The material sequenced was peripheral blood. In nucleotides, the CDR3 is TGTGCCAGCAGTGAAAGGCCTCAGGGGCGATATGGCTACACCTTC. It encodes CASSERPQGRYGYTF.